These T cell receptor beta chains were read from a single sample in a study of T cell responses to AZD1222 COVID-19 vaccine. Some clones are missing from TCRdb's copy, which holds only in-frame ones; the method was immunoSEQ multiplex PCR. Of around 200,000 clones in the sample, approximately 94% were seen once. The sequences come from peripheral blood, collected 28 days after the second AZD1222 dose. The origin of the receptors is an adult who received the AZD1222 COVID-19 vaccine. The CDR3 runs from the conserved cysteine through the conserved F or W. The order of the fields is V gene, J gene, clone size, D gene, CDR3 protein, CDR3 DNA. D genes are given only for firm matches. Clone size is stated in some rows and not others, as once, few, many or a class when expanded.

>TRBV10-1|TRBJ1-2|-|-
CASRASTGTEGYGYTF
TGCGCCAGCAGGGCAAGTACCGGGACCGAGGGGTATGGCTACACCTTC
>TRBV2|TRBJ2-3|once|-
CASSPQGKSSDTQYF
TGTGCCAGCAGTCCCCAGGGGAAATCGTCAGATACGCAGTATTTT
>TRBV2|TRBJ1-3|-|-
CASRDVGGPGNTIYF
TGTGCCAGCAGGGATGTGGGGGGCCCTGGAAACACCATATATTTT
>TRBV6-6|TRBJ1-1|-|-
CASSSLPGPEAFF
TGTGCCAGCAGTTCTCTGCCTGGACCTGAAGCTTTCTTT
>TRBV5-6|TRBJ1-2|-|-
CASSLLGSKGDGYTF
TGTGCCAGCAGCTTACTCGGGAGTAAGGGTGATGGCTACACCTTC
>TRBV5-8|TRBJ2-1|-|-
CASSVIRTIQGRSYNEQFF
TGTGCCAGCAGCGTAATTCGAACAATACAGGGTAGGTCCTACAATGAGCAGTTCTTC
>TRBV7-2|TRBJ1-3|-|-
CASSLGWGAGNTIYF
TGTGCCAGCAGCTTAGGATGGGGGGCTGGAAACACCATATATTTT
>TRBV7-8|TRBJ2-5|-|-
CASSPPDLGREETQYF
TGTGCCAGCAGCCCGCCGGATTTGGGAAGGGAGGAGACCCAGTACTTC
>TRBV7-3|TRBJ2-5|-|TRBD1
CASSLNRGRGETQYF
TGTGCCAGCAGCTTAAACAGGGGGCGCGGCGAGACCCAGTACTTC
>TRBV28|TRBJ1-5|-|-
CASSLSPGHQPQHF
TGTGCCAGCAGTTTATCGCCGGGTCATCAGCCCCAGCATTTT
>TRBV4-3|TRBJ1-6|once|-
CASSQDLAVNSPLHF
TGCGCCAGCAGCCAAGATCTGGCAGTTAATTCACCCCTCCACTTT
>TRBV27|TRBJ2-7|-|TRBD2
CASSLLAGYEQYF
TGTGCCAGCAGTTTACTAGCGGGCTACGAGCAGTACTTC
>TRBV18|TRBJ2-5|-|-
CASSITETQYF
TGTGCCAGCTCAATAACGGAGACCCAGTACTTC
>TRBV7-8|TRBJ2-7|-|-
CASSLVRTPFYEQYF
TGTGCCAGCAGCTTAGTTAGGACTCCCTTCTACGAGCAGTACTTC
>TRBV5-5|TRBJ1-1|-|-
CASSLVLQLNTEAFF
TGTGCCAGCAGCTTGGTACTACAGCTGAACACTGAAGCTTTCTTT
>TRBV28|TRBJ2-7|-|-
CASAMRGQSYEQYF
TGTGCCAGCGCAATGAGGGGACAATCCTACGAGCAGTACTTC
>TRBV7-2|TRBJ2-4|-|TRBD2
CASSSSGGILAKNIQYF
TGTGCCAGCAGCTCTTCCGGGGGGATATTAGCCAAAAACATTCAGTACTTC
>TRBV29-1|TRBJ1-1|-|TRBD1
CSVVGTGVSLTEAFF
TGCAGCGTTGTTGGGACAGGCGTGAGTTTGACTGAAGCTTTCTTT
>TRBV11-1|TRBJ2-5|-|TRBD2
CASSLAYHAGGQETQYF
TGTGCCAGCAGCTTAGCCTACCACGCGGGAGGACAAGAGACCCAGTACTTC
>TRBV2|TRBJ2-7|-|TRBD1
CASSELGQGAYEQYF
TGTGCCAGCAGTGAATTGGGGCAGGGGGCCTACGAGCAGTACTTC
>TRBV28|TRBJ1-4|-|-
CASSLRGQAHNEKLFF
TGTGCCAGCAGTTTGAGGGGACAAGCCCATAATGAAAAACTGTTTTTT
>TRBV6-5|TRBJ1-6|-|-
CASSSSRDNSPLHF
TGTGCCAGCAGCTCGTCCAGAGACAATTCACCCCTCCACTTT
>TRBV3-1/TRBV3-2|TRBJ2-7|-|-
CASSQGGHSYEQYF
TGTGCCAGCAGCCAAGGCGGGCACTCCTACGAGCAGTACTTC
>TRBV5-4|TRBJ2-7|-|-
CASSLESGYEQYF
TGTGCCAGCAGCTTGGAGAGCGGCTACGAGCAGTACTTC
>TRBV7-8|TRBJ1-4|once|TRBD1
CASSTSPGTANEKLFF
TGTGCCAGCAGCACTAGTCCCGGGACAGCTAATGAAAAACTGTTTTTT
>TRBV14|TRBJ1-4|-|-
CASSSRTGFNNEKLFF
TGTGCCAGCAGCTCCAGGACGGGGTTTAATAATGAAAAACTGTTTTTT
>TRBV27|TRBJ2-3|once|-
CASSFYRAGRGTDTQYF
TGTGCCAGCAGTTTCTACAGGGCCGGGCGAGGCACAGATACGCAGTATTTT
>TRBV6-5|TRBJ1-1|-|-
CASRWNTEAFF
TGTGCCAGTAGATGGAACACTGAAGCTTTCTTT
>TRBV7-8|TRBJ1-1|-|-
CASSFGRVVIVEDTEAFF
TGTGCCAGCAGCTTCGGAAGGGTTGTAATCGTGGAGGACACTGAAGCTTTCTTT
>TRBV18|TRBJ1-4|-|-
CASSSGGRQVGVTEKLFF
TGTGCCAGCTCGTCCGGAGGGAGACAGGTTGGGGTTACTGAAAAACTGTTTTTT
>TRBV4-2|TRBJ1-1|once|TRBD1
CASSPGRGRNTEAFF
TGTGCCAGCAGCCCCGGGAGGGGGCGCAACACTGAAGCTTTCTTT
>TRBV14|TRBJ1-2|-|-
CASSQDLEGLRHGYTF
TGTGCCAGCAGCCAAGATTTAGAAGGGCTTCGTCATGGCTACACCTTC
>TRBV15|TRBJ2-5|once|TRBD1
CATANRGRETQYF
TGTGCCACCGCCAACAGGGGGCGAGAGACCCAGTACTTC
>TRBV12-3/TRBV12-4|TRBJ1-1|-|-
CASSLPGGTEAFF
TGTGCCAGCAGTTTACCGGGAGGAACTGAAGCTTTCTTT
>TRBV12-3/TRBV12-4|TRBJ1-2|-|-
CASSLGDFGYTF
TGTGCCAGCAGTTTAGGGGACTTTGGCTACACCTTC
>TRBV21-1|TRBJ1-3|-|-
CASSKSPGQAYSGNTIYF
TGTGCCAGCAGCAAGTCTCCGGGACAGGCATACTCTGGAAACACCATATATTTT
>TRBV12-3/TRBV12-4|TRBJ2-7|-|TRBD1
CASREGQFYEQYF
TGTGCCAGCAGAGAGGGACAGTTCTACGAGCAGTACTTC
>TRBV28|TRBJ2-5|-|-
CASVFQETQYF
TGTGCCAGCGTTTTCCAAGAGACCCAGTACTTC
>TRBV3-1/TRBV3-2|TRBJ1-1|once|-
CASSLPGNELEAFF
TGTGCCAGCAGCCTTCCCGGAAATGAGCTCGAAGCTTTCTTT
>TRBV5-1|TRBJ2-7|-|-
CASSSGHFYEQYF
TGCGCCAGCAGCTCTGGACATTTCTACGAGCAGTACTTC
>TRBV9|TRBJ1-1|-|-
CASSASSSVLFGEAFF
TGTGCCAGCAGCGCTAGTTCGTCGGTGTTATTTGGTGAAGCTTTCTTT
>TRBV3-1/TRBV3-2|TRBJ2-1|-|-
CASSQDLGPDTYNEQFF
TGTGCCAGCAGCCAAGACCTTGGACCGGACACCTACAATGAGCAGTTCTTC
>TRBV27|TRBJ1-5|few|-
CASSLGGSNQPQHF
TGTGCCAGCAGTTTAGGAGGGAGCAATCAGCCCCAGCATTTT
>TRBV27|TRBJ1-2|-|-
CASSLWPDHYGYTF
TGTGCCAGCAGTTTATGGCCAGACCACTATGGCTACACCTTC
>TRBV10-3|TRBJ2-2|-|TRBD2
CAISGGLLAAETGELFF
TGTGCCATCAGTGGGGGACTACTAGCGGCTGAGACCGGGGAGCTGTTTTTT
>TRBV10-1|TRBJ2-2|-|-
CASSLGAGELFF
TGCGCCAGCAGCCTTGGAGCCGGGGAGCTGTTTTTT
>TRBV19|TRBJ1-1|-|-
CASIGRQVETEAFF
TGTGCCAGTATAGGGCGACAGGTCGAAACTGAAGCTTTCTTT
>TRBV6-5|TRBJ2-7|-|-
CASSYSTPARQYF
TGTGCCAGCAGTTACTCGACCCCCGCCCGGCAGTACTTC
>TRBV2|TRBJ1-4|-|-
CASSDRAEKLFF
TGTGCCAGCAGTGACAGGGCTGAAAAACTGTTTTTT
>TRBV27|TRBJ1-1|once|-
CASSLWGSNTEAFF
TGTGCCAGCAGTTTATGGGGGTCGAACACTGAAGCTTTCTTT
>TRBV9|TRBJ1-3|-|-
CASSAPHGSGNTIYF
TGTGCCAGCAGCGCCCCGCACGGCTCTGGAAACACCATATATTTT
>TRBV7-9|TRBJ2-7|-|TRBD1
CASSLEYRGSYEQYF
TGTGCCAGCAGCTTAGAGTACAGGGGGTCCTACGAGCAGTACTTC
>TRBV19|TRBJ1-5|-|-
CASSTGIQPQHF
TGTGCCAGTAGTACCGGGATCCAGCCCCAGCATTTT